The next 23 T cell receptor beta chains were all read from a single sample in a study of CD8 T cells in Susac syndrome. After extraction with the RNeasy kit, about 0.5 to 1 ug of the RNA was reverse transcribed using random hexamers. MiXCR, applied by TCRdb to the immunoSEQ multiplex PCR reads, yields one record per CDR3 protein. The table lists hundreds of thousands of distinct CDR3 sequences, 90% to 95% of them singletons. Input material: CD4+ T cells from PBMCs. The receptors were sampled from a human donor with multiple sclerosis.

The rearrangement uses TRBV3-1 and TRBJ2-2; perhaps D is TRBD1 or TRBD2 (5 bases each). The CDR3 length is 14 residues. CDR1 LGHDT and CDR2 YNNKEL come from the germline V gene (reference sequence). The V end lost 7 bases, the J end lost 5 bases, and 14 bases lay between the germline ends. The CDR3 is CASTGGGWTGELFF. In DNA form, the CDR3 reads TGTGCCAGCACCGGTGGGGGATGGACCGGGGAGCTGTTTTTT. Based on the CDR3 plus reference TRBV3-1 and TRBJ2-2, the full variable domain is DTAVSQTPKYLVTQMGNDKSIKCEQNLGHDTMYWYKQDSKKFLKIMFSYNNKELIINETVPNRFSPKSPDKAHLNLHINSLELGDSAVYFCASTGGGWTGELFFGEGSRLTVL.

V is TRBV25-1 and J is TRBJ2-5; perhaps TRBD1 as D (5 bases). Per the germline V gene, CDR1 is MGHDK and CDR2 is SYGVNS. V lost 6 bases and J lost 1, with 9 bases in between. This CDR3 is built from 13 residues. The CDR3 region is CASRVGAQETQYF. The CDR3 nucleotides read TGTGCCAGCAGAGTAGGGGCCCAAGAGACCCAGTACTTC.

The table lists this clonotype with a count of one. The junction and the germline gene differ at one end; a read error may be behind it. This chain connects TRBV4-1 to TRBJ1-5; 8 bases agree with TRBD1. The CDR3 is 18 amino acids. CDR1 is MGHRA, CDR2 YSYEKL, per germline. CDR3 in amino acids: CASIQEGGDRGYNQPQHF. The CDR3 nucleotides are TGCGCCAGCATCCAAGAGGGTGGAGACAGGGGTTACAATCAGCCCCAGCATTTT.

The V and J genes are TRBV3-1 and TRBJ2-7; 8 bases map to TRBD1. The CDR3 sequence is 18 residues long. Germline lookup yields CDR1 LGHDT and CDR2 YNNKEL (reference sequence). The V and J ends lost 4 bases and 0 bases, in that order; junction bases with no gene match: 14. CDR3 bases: TGTGCCAGCAGCCGAACCCAGGGGGCTCCCTGGTTCTCCTACGAGCAGTACTTC. Amino acid sequence: CASSRTQGAPWFSYEQYF.

The chain employs TRBV3-1 and TRBJ2-1; D is uncertain. V shed 1 base and J shed 12 bases, with 13 bases lying between them. The CDR3 runs to 13 residues. Germline CDR1 and CDR2: LGHDT and YNNKEL (reference sequence). CDR3 region: CASSQAARNRQFF. CDR3 nucleotide sequence: TGTGCCAGCAGCCAAGCCGCTAGGAATAGGCAGTTCTTC.

This chain joins TRBV4-2 and TRBJ1-5, with D possibly TRBD1 on 5 matching bases. CDR1 and CDR2 (germline): LGHNA, YNFKEQ. The CDR3 covers 15 residues. V was shortened by 1 base and J by 5 bases, with 12 bases between the two germline ends. DNA for the CDR3: TGTGCCAGCAGCCAAGGGGGGGACGGCGATCAGCCCCAGCATTTT. This gives the protein CASSQGGDGDQPQHF.

The V and J genes are TRBV5-4 and TRBJ2-5; 8 bases map to TRBD2. This CDR3 has 16 amino acids. CDR1 is SGHNT, CDR2 YYREEE, per germline (reference sequence). V lost 2 bases and J lost 0; bases outside the gene matches: 6. The CDR3 reads CASSLGSGTYQETQYF. The CDR3 DNA sequence: TGTGCCAGCAGCTTAGGTAGCGGGACTTACCAAGAGACCCAGTACTTC.

This chain connects TRBV18 to TRBJ2-5; no firm D call. This CDR3 is 15 amino acids long. The germline CDR1 and CDR2 sequences are KGHSH and LQKENI. V lost 5 bases and J lost 5, with 18 bases in between. The CDR3 is CASSSPLAPQETQYF. The CDR3 DNA follows: TGTGCCAGCTCATCTCCTTTGGCGCCTCAGGAGACCCAGTACTTC.

This clonotype was recorded once. The chain is built from TRBV28 and TRBJ1-5, with a weak D call TRBD1 (6 bases). V was clipped by 1 base and J by 6 bases, with 10 bases between them. The CDR3 extends over 14 amino acids. Germline loops: CDR1 MDHEN, CDR2 SYDVKM. CDR3 residues: CASSLSQGFQPQHF. In DNA, the CDR3 is TGTGCCAGCAGTTTATCCCAGGGGTTTCAGCCCCAGCATTTT.

The chain couples TRBV29-1 to TRBJ1-1; weak D call: TRBD1 (6 bases). V dropped 4 bases and J dropped 3 bases, with 12 bases sitting between them. CDR3 length equals 13 residues. Germline V gives CDR1 SQVTM, CDR2 ANQGSEA. The CDR3 DNA sequence: TGCAGCGTTGTACAGGGCGGGCACACTGAAGCTTTCTTT. As protein: CSVVQGGHTEAFF.

The J gene is TRBJ2-7, the V gene TRBV25-1; maybe TRBD1 (6 bases). The CDR3 contains 15 residues. Trimming removed 9 bases at V and 9 bases at J, with 27 bases between. Germline CDR1 reads MGHDK; CDR2 reads SYGVNS. The CDR3 DNA sequence: TGTGCCAGTTCTTCCCCGGGACACCTGAAATGCGGGCAGTACGTC. Encoded protein: CASSSPGHLKCGQYV.

This sequence joins TRBV4-2 and TRBJ2-5, with D perhaps TRBD1 (6 bases). The ends were cut back, 4 bases at V and 0 bases at J, with 15 bases in the middle. Germline V CDR1 and CDR2: LGHNA, YNFKEQ. CDR3 size: 16 residues. As DNA, the CDR3 is TGTGCCAGCAGCCCCACCCGGACAGCCGACCAAGAGACCCAGTACTTC. Its translation is CASSPTRTADQETQYF.

The DNA of the CDR3 is TGTGCCAGCAGTCCCGTTGGGGGATTTCAGCCCCAGCATTTT. It yields the protein CASSPVGGFQPQHF. The chain joins TRBV6-1 to TRBJ1-5; perhaps TRBD1 as D (5 bases). The length of the CDR3 is 14 residues. The V end was cut by 5 bases, the J end by 6 bases, with 14 bases between. The germline V gene has CDR1 MNHNS and CDR2 SASEGT.

The chain links TRBV25-1 to TRBJ2-5, with 8 bases fitting TRBD2. Germline CDR1 reads MGHDK; CDR2 reads SYGVNS. The length of the CDR3 is 14 residues. V lost 4 bases, J lost 6 bases, and 7 bases stayed unmatched. The CDR3 coding sequence is TGTGCCAGCAGTGGTACCGGGACTAGGCAGACCCAGTACTTC. Protein sequence: CASSGTGTRQTQYF.

This sequence joins TRBV12-3 or TRBV12-4 and TRBJ2-3; D unresolved. The CDR3 has 14 amino acids. Deletions cut 8 bases from V and 1 base from J, with 13 bases between. The CDR3 loop is CASPPPFGTDTQYF. Here the CDR3 DNA reads TGTGCCAGCCCCCCCCCGTTCGGCACAGATACGCAGTATTTT.

The CDR3 loop reads CASSTRRVGTGGNTIYF. In nucleotides, the CDR3 is TGTGCCAGCAGCACCCGGCGTGTGGGTACCGGTGGAAACACCATATATTTT. The rearrangement joins TRBV13 to TRBJ1-3; no clear D gene. Looked up from germline, CDR1 is PRHDT and CDR2 is FYEKMQ (reference sequence). The length of the CDR3 is 17 residues. V was cut by 5 bases and J by 3 bases, with 20 bases left in between.

This clonotype appeared a single time. This chain links TRBV5-1 with TRBJ1-2; 7 nucleotides agree with TRBD1. Trimming at V came to 2 bases and at J to 4 bases, leaving 17 bases not matched to a gene. CDR1 is SGHRS, CDR2 YFSETQ, per germline. This CDR3 has 18 amino acids. Here the CDR3 reads CASSFGHVIEGAGYGYTF. CDR3 DNA: TGCGCCAGCAGCTTTGGCCACGTGATAGAGGGGGCAGGCTATGGCTACACCTTC.

The chain uses TRBV12-3 or TRBV12-4 and TRBJ2-3; 7 bases map to TRBD2. The CDR3 has 15 residues. The ends lost 4 bases at V and 2 bases at J; junction bases unmatched: 6. This chain's CDR3 is CASSSTSAPTDTQYF. The CDR3 coding sequence is TGTGCCAGCAGTTCCACTAGCGCCCCCACAGATACGCAGTATTTT.

This chain joins TRBV28 and TRBJ2-7; 8 bases align to TRBD1. CDR1 is MDHEN, CDR2 SYDVKM, per germline. This CDR3 contains 15 residues. Trimming took 4 bases from V and 11 from J; bases not matched to a gene: 16. The CDR3: CASSSTGGAKGTKYF. CDR3 nucleotides: TGTGCCAGCAGTTCTACAGGGGGAGCGAAGGGAACGAAGTACTTC.

This clonotype has a single count. The chain is built from TRBV4-2 and TRBJ2-6; D is possibly TRBD2 (5 bases). The V end lost 0 bases, the J end lost 0 bases, and 6 bases lay between the germline ends. The length of the CDR3 is 16 residues. Per germline, CDR1 LGHNA and CDR2 YNFKEQ. The CDR3 here is CASSQDSASGANVLTF. The CDR3 DNA reads as TGTGCCAGCAGCCAAGATAGCGCCTCTGGGGCCAACGTCCTGACTTTC.

This chain connects TRBV5-1 to TRBJ2-2; TRBD1 aligns across 7 bases. CDR3 length equals 14 residues. Losses at the gene ends were 0 bases for V and 6 bases for J; bases not matched to a gene: 2. CDR1 is SGHRS, CDR2 YFSETQ, per germline. CDR3 amino acids: CASSLEGAAGELFF. CDR3 nucleotide sequence: TGCGCCAGCAGCTTGGAGGGGGCGGCCGGGGAGCTGTTTTTT.

This clonotype appeared a few times. The CDR3 sequence: CASSLTGPNTEAFF. In nucleotides, the CDR3 is TGTGCCAGCAGTTTGACAGGGCCGAACACTGAAGCTTTCTTT. The chain uses TRBV12-3 or TRBV12-4 and TRBJ1-1; TRBD1 matches 7 bases. The CDR3 is 14 residues long. V was clipped by 3 bases and J by 1 base; unmatched bases: 2.

The rearrangement joins TRBV19 to TRBJ2-3; D might be TRBD1 (5 bases). The CDR3 contains 19 residues. V lost 5 bases and J 0 bases, leaving 24 bases between the germline ends. CDR1 is LNHDA and CDR2 is SQIVND in the germline V gene (reference sequence). DNA for the CDR3: TGTGCCAGTAGTTTTGCCGGACCCCGACAGATAAGCAGCACAGATACGCAGTATTTT. Its translation: CASSFAGPRQISSTDTQYF.